This T cell receptor (beta chain) came from a study of OX40 agonist ivuxolimab in advanced cancers. Study-level background: One hepatocellular carcinoma and two cutaneous melanoma patients partially responded. Findings and caveats of the study: CD4+ T cells averaged fewer expanded clones than CD8+ T cells. Some patients without response likewise showed low normalized clonal expansion.

At baseline, cycle 4 day 1, and cycle 7 day 1, blood was sampled. The J segment lost 6 bases and the V segment lost 5 bases, leaving 6 bases of the junction unmatched. The germline V gene has CDR1 SGHAT and CDR2 FQNNGV. The CDR3 runs to 16 residues. In regard to this clone: Its antigen is unknown.

TCRdb's copy holds only in-frame clones and misses some; the assay was immunoSEQ multiplex PCR. In the table there are about 73,000 clones, around nine tenths of which are singletons. The receptor was isolated from an adult with an advanced solid tumor such as melanoma, head and neck, liver or kidney cancer. Here the sequenced sample was CD4+ or CD8+ T cells sorted from blood, taken in a trial of the OX40 agonist ivuxolimab. The chain couples TRBV11-2 to TRBJ2-3; 15 positions agree with TRBD2. The CDR3 region has the DNA TGTGCCAGCAGCCCGGGACTAGCGGGAGGAGGGGATACGCAGTATTTT. Translation gives CASSPGLAGGGDTQYF.